Reported below is one T cell receptor (beta chain). What it recognizes is unknown. Primers for the PCR totalled 60 Vbeta and 13 Jbeta. Produced via immunoSEQ multiplex PCR; TCRdb's table is partial and in-frame only. This table has about 200,000 clones, 75% to 80% appearing once. Germline CDR1 and CDR2: SQVTM and ANQGSEA. CDR3 length equals 13 residues. Trimming cost V 1 base and J 7 bases, with 11 bases left between them. The source of the sample is a study of cytomegalovirus exposure and HLA in healthy donors. Points from the study as a whole: Earlier findings revealed that most TCR beta V segments proved productive either about 90% or about 30% of the time.

V is TRBV29-1 and J is TRBJ2-1; unclear D gene. This TCR derives from a male donor in good health and CMV-seronegative. Sequencing used PBMCs. CDR3 DNA: TGCAGCGTTGAAGCAGGTACGACAAATGAGCAGTTCTTC. Translated, it gives CSVEAGTTNEQFF.